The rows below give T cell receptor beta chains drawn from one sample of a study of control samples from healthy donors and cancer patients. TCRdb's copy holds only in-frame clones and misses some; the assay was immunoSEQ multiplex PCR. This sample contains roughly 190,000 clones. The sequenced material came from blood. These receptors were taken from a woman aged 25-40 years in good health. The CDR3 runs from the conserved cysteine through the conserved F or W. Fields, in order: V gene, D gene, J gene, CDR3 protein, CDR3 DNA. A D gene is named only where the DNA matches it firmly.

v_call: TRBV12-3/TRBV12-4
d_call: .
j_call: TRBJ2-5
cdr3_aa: CASSLSETQYF
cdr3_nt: TGTGCCAGCAGTTTATCTGAGACCCAGTACTTC

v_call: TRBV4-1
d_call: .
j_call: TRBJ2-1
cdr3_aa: CASSQDEGGNEQFF
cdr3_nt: TGCGCCAGCAGCCAAGATGAGGGGGGCAATGAGCAGTTCTTC

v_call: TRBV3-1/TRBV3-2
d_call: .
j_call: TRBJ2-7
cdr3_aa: CASTRDIGSSYEQYF
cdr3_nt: TGTGCCAGCACCAGGGATATCGGAAGCTCCTACGAGCAGTACTTC

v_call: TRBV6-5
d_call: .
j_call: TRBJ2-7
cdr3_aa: CASRGARELPYEQYF
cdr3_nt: TGTGCCAGCAGGGGGGCGCGGGAGCTCCCCTACGAGCAGTACTTC

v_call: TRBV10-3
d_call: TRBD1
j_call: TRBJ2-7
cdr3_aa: CAIRGDRVEQYF
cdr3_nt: TGTGCCATCAGGGGGGACAGGGTCGAGCAGTACTTC

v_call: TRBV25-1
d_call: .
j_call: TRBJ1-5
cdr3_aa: CASSSYLDSQPQHF
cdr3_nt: TGTGCCAGCAGTTCTTATCTTGACTCTCAGCCCCAGCATTTT

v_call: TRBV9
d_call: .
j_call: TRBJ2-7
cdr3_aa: CASSVGGQGGYEQYF
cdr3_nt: TGTGCCAGCAGCGTAGGAGGACAGGGAGGGTACGAGCAGTACTTC

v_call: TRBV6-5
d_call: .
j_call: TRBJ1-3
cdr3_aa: CASSYSNSGNTIYF
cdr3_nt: TGTGCCAGCAGTTACTCGAACTCTGGAAACACCATATATTTT

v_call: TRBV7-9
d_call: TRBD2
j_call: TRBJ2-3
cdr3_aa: CASSSTSGGTDTQYF
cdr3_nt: TGTGCCAGCAGTTCGACTAGCGGGGGCACAGATACGCAGTATTTT

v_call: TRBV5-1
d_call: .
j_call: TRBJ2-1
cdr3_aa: CASSLENEQFF
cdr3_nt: TGCGCCAGCAGCTTGGAGAATGAGCAGTTCTTC

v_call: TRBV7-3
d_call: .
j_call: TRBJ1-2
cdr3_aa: CASSNERGDYGYTF
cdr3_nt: TGTGCCAGCAGTAACGAAAGGGGGGACTATGGCTACACCTTC

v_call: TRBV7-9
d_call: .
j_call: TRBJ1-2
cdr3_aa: CASSLTFTGQINYGYTF
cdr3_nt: TGTGCCAGCAGCTTGACCTTTACCGGACAGATTAACTATGGCTACACCTTC

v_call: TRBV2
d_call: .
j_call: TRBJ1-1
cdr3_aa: CASSVEGRTEAFF
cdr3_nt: TGTGCCAGCAGTGTCGAGGGGCGGACTGAAGCTTTCTTT

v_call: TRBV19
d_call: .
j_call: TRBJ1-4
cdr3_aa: CASSPHRAINEKLFF
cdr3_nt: TGTGCCAGTAGTCCTCACAGGGCGATTAATGAAAAACTGTTTTTT

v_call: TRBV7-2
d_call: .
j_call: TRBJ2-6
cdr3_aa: CASSLPGRRSGANVLTF
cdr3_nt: TGTGCCAGCAGCTTACCGGGCAGAAGATCTGGGGCCAACGTCCTGACTTTC

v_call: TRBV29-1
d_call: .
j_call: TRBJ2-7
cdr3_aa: CSVGSYEQYF
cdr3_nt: TGCAGCGTTGGGAGCTACGAGCAGTACTTC

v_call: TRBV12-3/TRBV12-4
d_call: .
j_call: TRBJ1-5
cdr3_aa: CASSPPSGKAQHF
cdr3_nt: TGTGCCAGCAGTCCCCCCTCCGGGAAGGCCCAGCATTTT

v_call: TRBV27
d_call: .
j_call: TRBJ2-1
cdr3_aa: CASSSPDSSYYNEQFF
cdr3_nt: TGTGCCAGCAGTTCCCCGGACAGCTCCTACTACAATGAGCAGTTCTTC

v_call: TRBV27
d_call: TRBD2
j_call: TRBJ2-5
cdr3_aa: CASSGTSGGKTQYF
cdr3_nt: TGTGCCAGCAGTGGGACTAGCGGGGGGAAGACCCAGTACTTC

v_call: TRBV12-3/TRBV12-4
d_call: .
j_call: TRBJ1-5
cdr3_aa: CASSRGDQPQHF
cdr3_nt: TGTGCCAGCAGCCGAGGTGACCAGCCCCAGCATTTT

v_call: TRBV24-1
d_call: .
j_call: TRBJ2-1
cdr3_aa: CATSDLGLGAEQFF
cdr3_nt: TGTGCCACCAGTGATTTGGGCCTAGGAGCGGAGCAGTTCTTC

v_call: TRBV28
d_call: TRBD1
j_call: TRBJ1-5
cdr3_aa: CASSETGGGIQPQHF
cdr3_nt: TGTGCCAGCAGCGAAACAGGGGGAGGAATTCAGCCCCAGCATTTT

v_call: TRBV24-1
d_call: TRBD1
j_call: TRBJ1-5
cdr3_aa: CATSEAGTGGNQPQHF
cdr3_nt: TGTGCCACCAGTGAAGCCGGGACAGGGGGAAATCAGCCCCAGCATTTT

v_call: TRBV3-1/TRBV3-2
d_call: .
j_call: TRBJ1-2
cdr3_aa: CASSSRQSSYGYTF
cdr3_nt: TGTGCCAGCAGCTCCCGACAGTCGTCATATGGCTACACCTTC

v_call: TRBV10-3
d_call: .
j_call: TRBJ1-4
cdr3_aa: CAISESEGPNEKLFF
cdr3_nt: TGTGCCATCAGTGAGTCGGAAGGGCCTAATGAAAAACTGTTTTTT

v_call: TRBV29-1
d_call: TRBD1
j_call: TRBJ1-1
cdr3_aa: CSVNDRAYTEAFF
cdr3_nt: TGCAGCGTTAACGACAGGGCTTACACTGAAGCTTTCTTT

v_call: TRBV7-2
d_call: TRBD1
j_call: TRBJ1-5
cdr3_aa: CASSIGQVRNQPQHF
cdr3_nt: TGTGCCAGCAGCATCGGACAGGTTCGCAATCAGCCCCAGCATTTT

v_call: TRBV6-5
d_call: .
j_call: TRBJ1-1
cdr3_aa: CASSYSGFEAFF
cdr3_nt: TGTGCCAGCAGTTACTCAGGGTTTGAAGCTTTCTTT

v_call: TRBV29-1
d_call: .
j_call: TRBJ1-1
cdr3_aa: CSVLAGKAFF
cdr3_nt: TGCAGCGTTCTGGCAGGGAAAGCTTTCTTT